This record covers a single T cell receptor beta chain. Per the original data handling: Reference gene primers were amplified, and this amplification served to estimate nucleated cell counts. Generated by immunoSEQ multiplex PCR, the TCRdb table keeps only in-frame clones and is missing some. The DNA gave D and trimming, while V, J and clone size come from that table. The sample yields around 200,000 clones, around 84% seen once. This specimen belongs to a study of blood T cell repertoires in COVID-19. At the level of the study: COVID-19 samples collected from the United States, Italy and Spain covered acute and convalescent phases. Sample material is recorded as cDNA or gDNA derived from T cells, B-cell-depleted T cells, or PBMCs.

CDR3 length equals 17 residues. The trim removed 1 base at V and 0 bases at J, leaving 5 bases unmatched. CDR1 is KGHSH and CDR2 is LQKENI in the germline V gene. The receptor comes from a man older than 75 with acute or convalescent COVID-19. The V call is TRBV18, the J call TRBJ1-4, with 7 bases lining up with TRBD1. Material: peripheral blood. CDR3 loop: CASSPQGARATNEKLFF. In nucleotides, the CDR3 is TGTGCCAGCTCACCACAGGGGGCAAGGGCAACTAATGAAAAACTGTTTTTT.